These 19 T cell receptor beta chains originate from one sample sequenced in a study of blood T cell repertoires in COVID-19. TCRdb keeps only in-frame clones here, not all; method: immunoSEQ multiplex PCR. This sample has 200,000 or so clones; more than 65% occur once, and the top ten carry roughly 2.4%. Sequences were obtained from peripheral blood. These TCRs come from a woman aged 55-69 years with acute or convalescent COVID-19.

CDR3: CASSYPEDGQAKYF. In DNA, the CDR3 is TGTGCCAGCAGTTACCCCGAAGACGGACAGGCCAAATATTTT. This chain links TRBV6-6 with TRBJ1-3; 7 bases map to TRBD1. The CDR3 runs to 14 residues. From germline, CDR1 is MNHNY and CDR2 SVGAGI (reference sequence). V dropped 2 bases and J dropped 15; count of bases not matched to a gene: 13.

The CDR3 DNA reads TGTGCCAGCAGTTTAAGACAGTTTATCTCTGAAGCTTTCTTT. Translated, it gives CASSLRQFISEAFF. The V and J genes are TRBV2 and TRBJ1-1; the D gene is possibly TRBD1 (5 bases). There are 14 residues in the CDR3. Germline CDR1 SNHLY, CDR2 FYNNEI. V was pared by 5 bases and J by 6 bases, with 16 bases between. Based on the CDR3 plus reference TRBV2 and TRBJ1-1, the full variable domain is EPEVTQTPSHQVTQMGQEVILRCVPISNHLYFYWYRQILGQKVEFLVSFYNNEISEKSEIFDDQFSVERPDGSNFTLKIRSTKLEDSAMYFCASSLRQFISEAFFGQGTRLTVV.

The rearrangement joins TRBV18 to TRBJ1-1, with D perhaps matching TRBD1 (6 bases). Trimming took off 2 bases at V and 4 bases at J, with 11 bases between the two ends. Looked up from germline, CDR1 is KGHSH and CDR2 is LQKENI. The CDR3 length is 14 residues. The CDR3 DNA reads as TGTGCCAGCTCACCAGTTGGGGGCCCCACTGAAGCTTTCTTT. Translation gives CASSPVGGPTEAFF.

This sequence joins TRBV28 and TRBJ1-2; D is uncertain. CDR1 and CDR2 from the germline V gene are MDHEN and SYDVKM. The CDR3 totals 12 residues. The germline V and J ends were trimmed by 7 bases and 8 bases, with 14 bases remaining between them. The CDR3 coding sequence is TGTGCCAGCACCCGGACGGCGGGAGGCTACACCTTC. Amino acids: CASTRTAGGYTF.

This sequence joins TRBV3-1 (or the pseudogene TRBV3-2) and TRBJ1-2; the D is unclear. CDR1 is LGHDT, CDR2 YNNKEL, per germline (reference sequence). CDR3 length equals 15 residues. V gave up 5 bases and J gave up 0 bases, with 13 bases separating them. For the CDR3, the DNA is TGTGCCAGCAGCAGCGGACTAACGGCTAACTATGGCTACACCTTC. It yields the protein CASSSGLTANYGYTF.

The gene calls are TRBV18 and TRBJ2-2, with 7 positions matching TRBD1. V shed 5 bases, J shed 5 bases, and the junction held 11 bases outside the gene matches. The CDR3 spans 16 residues. Per the germline V gene, CDR1 is KGHSH and CDR2 is LQKENI. The CDR3 is CASSSSQGMGTGELFF. The CDR3 nucleotides are TGTGCCAGCTCAAGCTCACAGGGGATGGGAACCGGGGAGCTGTTTTTT.

Details on this clone: Other DNA sequences in this sample translate to the same CDR3. The J gene is TRBJ1-4, the V gene TRBV9, with 8 bases identical to TRBD1. This CDR3 spans 14 amino acids. Germline loops: CDR1 SGDLS, CDR2 YYNGEE. The junction had 1 base not matched to a gene; V was cut back by 1 base and J by 5 bases. The CDR3 sequence is CASSVTGGNEKLFF. The CDR3 nucleotides are TGTGCCAGCAGCGTAACAGGGGGGAATGAAAAACTGTTTTTT.

To note about this clone: Other DNA sequences in the sample encode the same CDR3. The rearrangement links TRBV5-4 to TRBJ1-4, with a tentative D call TRBD1 (6 bases). The V gene's germline CDR1 is SGHNT and CDR2 YYREEE (reference sequence). The CDR3 extends over 15 amino acids. V was trimmed by 1 base and J by 5 bases, leaving 12 bases between them. CDR3 residues: CASSLSTGGNEKLFF. The DNA of the CDR3 is TGTGCCAGCAGCTTGTCGACAGGAGGAAATGAAAAACTGTTTTTT.

The CDR3 here is CAWTRTSGSYNEQFF. The CDR3 DNA sequence: TGTGCCTGGACCCGGACTAGCGGCTCCTACAATGAGCAGTTCTTC. The chain recombines TRBV30 with TRBJ2-1, with 10 bases aligning to TRBD2. The CDR3 extends over 15 amino acids. Germline lookup yields CDR1 GTSNPN and CDR2 SVGIG (reference sequence). With V trimmed by 4 bases and J by 0 bases, 3 bases remained unmatched.

The chain is built from TRBV27 and TRBJ1-2; TRBD1 matches 7 bases. The CDR3 is made up of 14 amino acids. The ends lost 6 bases at V and 4 bases at J; junction bases unmatched: 8. In germline, CDR1 is MNHEY, CDR2 SMNVEV (reference sequence). Here the CDR3 DNA reads TGTGCCAGCAGCCGGGACAGCCTTTCCTATGGCTACACCTTC. Translation: CASSRDSLSYGYTF.

The chain couples TRBV2 to TRBJ2-7; the match to TRBD2 covers 7 bases. Germline V CDR1 and CDR2: SNHLY, FYNNEI. The CDR3 is 16 amino acids. The junction had 13 bases not matched to a gene; V was cut back by 6 bases and J by 2 bases. As DNA, the CDR3 is TGTGCCAGCAGGGGGGGTCCGGGGGGTTTCCCCTACGAGCAGTACTTC. This sequence encodes CASRGGPGGFPYEQYF.

The chain recombines TRBV2 with TRBJ1-2; 9 nucleotides line up with TRBD1. The ends lost 4 bases at V and 7 bases at J; junction bases unmatched: 1. The CDR3 is made up of 12 amino acids. CDR1 is SNHLY and CDR2 is FYNNEI in the germline V gene. The CDR3 coding sequence is TGTGCCAGCAGTGGGACAGGGGTTGGCTACACCTTC. Its translation: CASSGTGVGYTF. Full variable domain (remainder filled in from reference TRBV2 and TRBJ1-2): EPEVTQTPSHQVTQMGQEVILRCVPISNHLYFYWYRQILGQKVEFLVSFYNNEISEKSEIFDDQFSVERPDGSNFTLKIRSTKLEDSAMYFCASSGTGVGYTFGSGTRLTVV.

The chain is built from TRBV18 and TRBJ1-2; TRBD1 matches at 7 bases. In germline, CDR1 is KGHSH, CDR2 LQKENI. V lost 1 base to trimming and J lost 0 bases; unmatched junction nucleotides: 5. The CDR3 is made up of 16 amino acids. The CDR3 loop is CASSPRRDRTNYGYTF. Written as DNA, the CDR3 is TGTGCCAGCTCACCACGGCGGGACAGAACTAACTATGGCTACACCTTC.

The chain is built from TRBV11-2 and TRBJ2-5; D not resolved. The CDR3 sequence is 11 residues long. Germline CDR1 reads SGHAT; CDR2 reads FQNNGV. V was shortened by 8 bases and J by 5 bases, with 9 bases between the two germline ends. CDR3 sequence reads: CASLYGETQYF. CDR3 sequence (DNA): TGTGCCAGCCTTTATGGCGAGACCCAGTACTTC.

The V and J genes are TRBV29-1 and TRBJ2-7, with 8 bases fitting TRBD1. The germline V gene encodes CDR1 SQVTM and CDR2 ANQGSEA. The ends lost 5 bases at V and 2 bases at J; junction bases unmatched: 11. The CDR3 runs to 15 residues. CDR3 sequence reads: CSVKPRGTGPYEQYF. DNA for the CDR3: TGCAGCGTTAAGCCGAGAGGGACAGGACCCTACGAGCAGTACTTC.

The chain joins TRBV29-1 to TRBJ1-1, with a tentative D call TRBD1 (6 bases). Trimming shortened V by 4 bases and J by 2 bases, and 14 bases separated the two germline ends. CDR3 length equals 14 residues. The V gene's germline CDR1 is SQVTM and CDR2 ANQGSEA. CDR3: CSVAPGAPNTEAFF. DNA of the CDR3: TGCAGCGTTGCGCCAGGGGCTCCAAACACTGAAGCTTTCTTT.

The CDR3 nucleotides read TGTGCCAGCAGCCAACGGAACCAGGATGGCTACACCTTC. Translating gives CASSQRNQDGYTF. This chain connects TRBV3-1 (or the pseudogene TRBV3-2) to TRBJ1-2, with D unclear. Trimming pared 2 bases from V and 6 bases from J, leaving 10 bases between. The CDR3 spans 13 residues. Germline V CDR1 and CDR2: LGHDT, YNNKEL (reference sequence).

This sequence joins TRBV4-1 and TRBJ1-1, with D possibly TRBD1 on 5 matching bases. CDR1 and CDR2 (germline): MGHRA, YSYEKL. The V and J ends lost 6 bases and 1 base respectively, with 18 bases between them. The CDR3 is made up of 16 amino acids. CDR3 coding DNA: TGCGCCAGCAGTCGAGGCAGGGACTTCTCGAACACTGAAGCTTTCTTT. It is translated as CASSRGRDFSNTEAFF.

This chain uses TRBV4-2 with TRBJ2-1; TRBD2 matches 9 bases. J lost 3 bases, V lost 3 bases, and 6 bases had no gene match. The CDR3 extends over 16 amino acids. Per germline, CDR1 LGHNA and CDR2 YNFKEQ. Here the CDR3 reads CASSQAQRGDYNEQFF. The CDR3 DNA reads as TGTGCCAGCAGCCAGGCTCAGCGGGGGGACTACAATGAGCAGTTCTTC.